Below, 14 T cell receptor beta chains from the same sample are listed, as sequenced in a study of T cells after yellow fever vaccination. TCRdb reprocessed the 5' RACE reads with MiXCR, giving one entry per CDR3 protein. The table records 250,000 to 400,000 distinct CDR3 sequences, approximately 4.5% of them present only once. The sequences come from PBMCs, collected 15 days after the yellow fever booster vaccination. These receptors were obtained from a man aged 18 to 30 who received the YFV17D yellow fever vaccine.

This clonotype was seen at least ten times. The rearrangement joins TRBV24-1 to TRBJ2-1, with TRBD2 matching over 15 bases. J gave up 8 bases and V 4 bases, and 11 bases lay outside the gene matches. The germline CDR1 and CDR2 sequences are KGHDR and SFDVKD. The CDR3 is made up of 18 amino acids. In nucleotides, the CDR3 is TGTGCCACCAGTGACTCGGGACTAGCGGGGGGCGTGGAGGATGAGCAGTTCTTC. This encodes CATSDSGLAGGVEDEQFF.

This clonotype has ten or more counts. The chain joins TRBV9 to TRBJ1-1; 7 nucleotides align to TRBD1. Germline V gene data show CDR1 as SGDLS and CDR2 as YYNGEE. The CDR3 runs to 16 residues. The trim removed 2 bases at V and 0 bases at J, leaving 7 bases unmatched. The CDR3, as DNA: TGTGCCAGCAGCGTCCGGGACAGCAGACTGAACACTGAAGCTTTCTTT. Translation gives CASSVRDSRLNTEAFF.

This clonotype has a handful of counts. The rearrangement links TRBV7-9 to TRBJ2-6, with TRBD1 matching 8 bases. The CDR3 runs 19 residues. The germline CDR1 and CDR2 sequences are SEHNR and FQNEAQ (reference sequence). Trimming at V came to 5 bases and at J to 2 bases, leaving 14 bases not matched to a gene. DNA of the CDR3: TGTGCCAGCAGCCCACTCAGAGGGGCAGGGGGCGCTGGGGCCAACGTCCTGACTTTC. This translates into CASSPLRGAGGAGANVLTF.

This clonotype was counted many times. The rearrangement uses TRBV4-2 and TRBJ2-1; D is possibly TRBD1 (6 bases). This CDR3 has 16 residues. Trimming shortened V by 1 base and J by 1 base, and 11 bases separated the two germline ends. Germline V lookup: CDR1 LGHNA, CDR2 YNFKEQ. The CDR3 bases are TGTGCCAGCAGCCAAGGTGGGGGCACTTCCTACAATGAGCAGTTCTTC. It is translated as CASSQGGGTSYNEQFF.

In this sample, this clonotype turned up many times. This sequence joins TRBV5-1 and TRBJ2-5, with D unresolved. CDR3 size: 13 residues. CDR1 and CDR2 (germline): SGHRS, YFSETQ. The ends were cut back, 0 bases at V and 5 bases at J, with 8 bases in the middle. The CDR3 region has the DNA TGCGCCAGCAGCTTGGAGGGCAGCGAGACCCAGTACTTC. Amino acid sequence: CASSLEGSETQYF.

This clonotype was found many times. The CDR3 is CATSRVRSTDTQYF. The CDR3 nucleotides read TGTGCCACCAGCAGAGTCCGGAGCACAGATACGCAGTATTTT. This chain connects TRBV15 to TRBJ2-3, with D uncertain. Germline CDR1 LNHNV, CDR2 YYDKDF (reference sequence). The CDR3 is made up of 14 amino acids. Trimming removed 1 base at V and 0 bases at J, with 5 bases between.

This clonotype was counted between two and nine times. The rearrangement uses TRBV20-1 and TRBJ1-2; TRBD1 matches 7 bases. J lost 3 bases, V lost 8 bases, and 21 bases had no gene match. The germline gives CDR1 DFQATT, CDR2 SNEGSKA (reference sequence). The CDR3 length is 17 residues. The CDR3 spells CSCNPVRQGELYYGYTF. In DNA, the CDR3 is TGCAGTTGTAACCCCGTTAGACAGGGAGAACTATACTATGGCTACACCTTC.

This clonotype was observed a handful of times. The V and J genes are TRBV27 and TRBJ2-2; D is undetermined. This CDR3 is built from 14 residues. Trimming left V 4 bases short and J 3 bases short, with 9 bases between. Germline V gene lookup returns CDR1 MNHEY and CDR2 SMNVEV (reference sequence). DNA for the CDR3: TGTGCCAGCAGTTCCCTTGGGGACACCGGGGAGCTGTTTTTT. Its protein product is CASSSLGDTGELFF.

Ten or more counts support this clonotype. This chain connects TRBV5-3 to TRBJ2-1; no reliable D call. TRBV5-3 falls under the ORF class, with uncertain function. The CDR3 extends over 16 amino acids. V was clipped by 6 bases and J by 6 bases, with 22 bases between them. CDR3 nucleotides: TGTGCCAGAATCCACCCCCGGACGCACCCTACCAATGAGCAGTTCTTC. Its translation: CARIHPRTHPTNEQFF.

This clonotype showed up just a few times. The CDR3 loop reads CASSLSYPPASYTF. The CDR3 nucleotides are TGTGCCAGCAGTTTATCGTACCCGCCCGCCAGCTACACCTTC. The chain links TRBV28 to TRBJ1-2; D is uncertain. Germline values: CDR1 MDHEN, CDR2 SYDVKM. This CDR3 is built from 14 residues. With 1 base removed from V and 9 bases from J, the gap between germline ends came to 15 bases.

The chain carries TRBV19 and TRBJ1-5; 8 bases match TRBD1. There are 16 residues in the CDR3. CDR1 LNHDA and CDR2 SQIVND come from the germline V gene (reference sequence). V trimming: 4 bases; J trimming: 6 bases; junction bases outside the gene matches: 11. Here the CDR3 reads CASSTISGQEGQPQHF. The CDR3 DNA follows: TGTGCCAGTAGTACCATCTCGGGACAGGAAGGTCAGCCCCAGCATTTT.

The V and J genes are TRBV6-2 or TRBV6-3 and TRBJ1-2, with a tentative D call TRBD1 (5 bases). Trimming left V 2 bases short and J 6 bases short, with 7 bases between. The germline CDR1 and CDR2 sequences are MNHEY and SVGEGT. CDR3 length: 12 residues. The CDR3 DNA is TGTGCCAGCAGTTACGGACAAGATGGCTACACCTTC. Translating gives CASSYGQDGYTF.

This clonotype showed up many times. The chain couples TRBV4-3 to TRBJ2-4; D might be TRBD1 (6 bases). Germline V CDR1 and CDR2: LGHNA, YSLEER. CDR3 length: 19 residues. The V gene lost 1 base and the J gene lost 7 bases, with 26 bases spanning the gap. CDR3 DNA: TGCGCCAGCAGCCAAGTCCGAACCGGATGGGACAAATGGGGGAACATTCAGTACTTC. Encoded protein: CASSQVRTGWDKWGNIQYF.

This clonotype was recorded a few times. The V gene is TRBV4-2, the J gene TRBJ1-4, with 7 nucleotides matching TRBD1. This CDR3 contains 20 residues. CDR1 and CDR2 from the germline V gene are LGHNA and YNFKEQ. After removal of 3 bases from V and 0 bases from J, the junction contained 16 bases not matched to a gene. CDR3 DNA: TGTGCCAGCAGCCAGCACCTCCGGGACAGAAGTTATGCAACTAATGAAAAACTGTTTTTT. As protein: CASSQHLRDRSYATNEKLFF.